This T cell receptor (beta chain) was identified in a study of cytomegalovirus exposure and HLA in healthy donors. Study-level findings and limits: The study put some 150 TCR beta chains on its list as cytomegalovirus-associated.

Germline V gene sequence: CDR1 LNHDA, CDR2 SQIVND (reference sequence). CDR3 length: 14 amino acids. The V segment lost 4 bases and the J segment 6 bases; nucleotides outside the gene matches: 8. Concerning this clone: Its antigen is still unknown.

Both 60 Vbeta primers and 13 Jbeta primers went into the PCR. Some clones are missing from TCRdb's copy, which holds only in-frame ones; the method was immunoSEQ multiplex PCR. Its table lists about 170,000 clones. The sequence was obtained from a woman aged 60-75 years in good health and CMV-seronegative. This rearrangement joins TRBV19 to TRBJ1-2, with 7 nucleotides matching TRBD1. The sample comprised PBMCs. The CDR3 protein is CASSRDRDMDGYTF. The CDR3 DNA follows: TGTGCCAGTAGTAGGGACAGAGACATGGATGGCTACACCTTC.